Listed below are T cell receptor beta chains from one sample, sequenced in a study of T cell repertoires in cytomegalovirus infection. MiXCR was run by TCRdb on the reads, yielding one entry per CDR3 protein. The sample holds 100,000 or so distinct CDR3 sequences, more than 20% seen once. Sequencing was carried out using CD8+ T cells from PBMCs. These receptors all stem from a human donor in good health (CMV status not recorded). Some clones in this sample may be carry-over from other donors' samples. Both conserved end residues are part of each CDR3. Each record gives: D gene, V gene, clone size, J gene, CDR3 DNA, CDR3 protein. D genes are given only for firm matches. Clone size, where shown, is once, few, many, or a class for clones that have expanded.

D gene: TRBD2; V gene: TRBV6-1; clone size: few; J gene: TRBJ2-1; CDR3 DNA: TGTGCCAGCAGACCCGGGACTAGCGACACCTACAATGAGCAGTTCTTC; CDR3 protein: CASRPGTSDTYNEQFF
D gene: NA; V gene: TRBV7-7; clone size: few; J gene: TRBJ2-2; CDR3 DNA: TGTGCTAGCAGCCCAGTTTCGGGCCTCCTGAACACCGGGGAGCTGTTTTTT; CDR3 protein: CASSPVSGLLNTGELFF
D gene: NA; V gene: TRBV2; clone size: NA; J gene: TRBJ2-7; CDR3 DNA: TGTGCCAGCAGTGAAAGAGAGTTCTCCTACGAGCAGTACTTC; CDR3 protein: CASSEREFSYEQYF
D gene: NA; V gene: TRBV28; clone size: many; J gene: TRBJ2-7; CDR3 DNA: TGTGCCAGCAGTCCAACAGCGGTCGTAAGGCACGAGCAGTACTTC; CDR3 protein: CASSPTAVVRHEQYF
D gene: NA; V gene: TRBV6-2/TRBV6-3; clone size: many; J gene: TRBJ2-2; CDR3 DNA: TGTGCCAGCAGTTACCGCACCGGGGAGCTGTTTTTT; CDR3 protein: CASSYRTGELFF
D gene: NA; V gene: TRBV12-5; clone size: NA; J gene: TRBJ1-5; CDR3 DNA: TGTGCTAGTACCCTGGCCACAGTCAATCATCCCCAGCATTTT; CDR3 protein: CASTLATVNHPQHF
D gene: NA; V gene: TRBV5-1; clone size: once; J gene: TRBJ2-3; CDR3 DNA: TGCGCCAGCAGCGGACATGGGCGCGTTCCCACAGATACGCAGTATTTT; CDR3 protein: CASSGHGRVPTDTQYF
D gene: NA; V gene: TRBV5-1; clone size: NA; J gene: TRBJ1-1; CDR3 DNA: TGCGCCAGCAGCTTATCCGGGGGGTACACTGAAGCTTTCTTT; CDR3 protein: CASSLSGGYTEAFF
D gene: NA; V gene: TRBV7-9; clone size: NA; J gene: TRBJ1-2; CDR3 DNA: TGTGCCAGCAGCTTAGGAGTCTATGGCTACACCTTC; CDR3 protein: CASSLGVYGYTF
D gene: NA; V gene: TRBV4-3; clone size: NA; J gene: TRBJ2-2; CDR3 DNA: TGCGCCAGCAGCCAAGGGAGGACCGACCAGAACACCGGGGAGCTGTTTTTT; CDR3 protein: CASSQGRTDQNTGELFF
D gene: NA; V gene: TRBV28; clone size: many; J gene: TRBJ2-3; CDR3 DNA: TGTGCCAGCAGTTCCTTCACGAGGGGCAGAGCTCGGGTCGACACAGATACGCAGTATTTT; CDR3 protein: CASSSFTRGRARVDTDTQYF
D gene: NA; V gene: TRBV5-4; clone size: few; J gene: TRBJ2-2; CDR3 DNA: TGTGCCAGCAGCTCTAGGGACATGATCACCGGGGAGCTGTTTTTT; CDR3 protein: CASSSRDMITGELFF
D gene: NA; V gene: TRBV9; clone size: few; J gene: TRBJ2-5; CDR3 DNA: TGTGCCAGCAGCGTAGTAGGGGTCTGGGAAGAGACCCAGTACTTC; CDR3 protein: CASSVVGVWEETQYF
D gene: NA; V gene: TRBV29-1; clone size: few; J gene: TRBJ1-1; CDR3 DNA: TGCAGCGTACCCGGGGGGGATAGGTATACTGAAGCTTTCTTT; CDR3 protein: CSVPGGDRYTEAFF
D gene: NA; V gene: TRBV7-2; clone size: many; J gene: TRBJ1-6; CDR3 DNA: TGTGCCAGCAGCTTGATGGGTCGAGGCGATTCACCCCTCCACTTT; CDR3 protein: CASSLMGRGDSPLHF
D gene: NA; V gene: TRBV2; clone size: many; J gene: TRBJ2-5; CDR3 DNA: TGTGCCAGCACGACTCCGAGGGCGGATTTCCAAGAGACCCAGTACTTC; CDR3 protein: CASTTPRADFQETQYF
D gene: TRBD1; V gene: TRBV4-1; clone size: many; J gene: TRBJ1-2; CDR3 DNA: TGCGCCAGCAGCCAAGAAGAGGCAGGGGGCAGGTATGGCTACACCTTC; CDR3 protein: CASSQEEAGGRYGYTF
D gene: NA; V gene: TRBV28; clone size: few; J gene: TRBJ2-1; CDR3 DNA: TGTGCCAGCAGTTTAACGGTGGATGAGCAGTTCTTC; CDR3 protein: CASSLTVDEQFF
D gene: NA; V gene: TRBV4-3; clone size: NA; J gene: TRBJ2-3; CDR3 DNA: TGCGCCAGCAGCCCACAAGCACAATCAATAGGTACAGATACGCAGTATTTT; CDR3 protein: CASSPQAQSIGTDTQYF
D gene: NA; V gene: TRBV6-2/TRBV6-3; clone size: many; J gene: TRBJ2-1; CDR3 DNA: TGTGCCAGCAGTTACCCGGACTCTTACTCCTACAATGAGCAGTTCTTC; CDR3 protein: CASSYPDSYSYNEQFF
D gene: TRBD2; V gene: TRBV12-5; clone size: many; J gene: TRBJ2-1; CDR3 DNA: TGTGCTAGTGGCCTACCGGGACTAGCAGTAGACAATGAGCAGTTCTTC; CDR3 protein: CASGLPGLAVDNEQFF
D gene: TRBD1; V gene: TRBV12-5; clone size: NA; J gene: TRBJ1-5; CDR3 DNA: TGTGCTAGTGGTTTGGTAGGGGGACAGGGATATAGCAATCAGCCCCAGCATTTT; CDR3 protein: CASGLVGGQGYSNQPQHF
D gene: NA; V gene: TRBV28; clone size: few; J gene: TRBJ1-5; CDR3 DNA: TGTGCCAGCAACGTGGATATTAGCAATCAGCCCCAGCATTTT; CDR3 protein: CASNVDISNQPQHF
D gene: NA; V gene: TRBV30; clone size: NA; J gene: TRBJ2-3; CDR3 DNA: TGTGCCTGGAGTAGCGGCTTGGGGGGAGATACGCAGTATTTT; CDR3 protein: CAWSSGLGGDTQYF
D gene: NA; V gene: TRBV7-9; clone size: few; J gene: TRBJ2-7; CDR3 DNA: TGTGCCAGCAGCTTCGGGGTCGAGGAGCAGTACTTC; CDR3 protein: CASSFGVEEQYF
D gene: TRBD2; V gene: TRBV4-1; clone size: NA; J gene: TRBJ2-1; CDR3 DNA: TGCGCCAGCAGCCAAGATACTAGCGGGGGTGAGCAGTTCTTC; CDR3 protein: CASSQDTSGGEQFF
D gene: NA; V gene: TRBV4-2; clone size: NA; J gene: TRBJ2-2; CDR3 DNA: TGTGCCAGCAGCCAAGGGGTAGCGGACAACACCGGGGAGCTGTTTTTT; CDR3 protein: CASSQGVADNTGELFF
D gene: NA; V gene: TRBV6-6; clone size: NA; J gene: TRBJ2-1; CDR3 DNA: TGTGCCAGCGGGGGGACTGACTTTAATGAGCAGTTCTTC; CDR3 protein: CASGGTDFNEQFF
D gene: NA; V gene: TRBV7-8; clone size: many; J gene: TRBJ2-7; CDR3 DNA: TGTGCCAGCAGCAAGGGCGGGCATCCCTACGAGCAGTACTTC; CDR3 protein: CASSKGGHPYEQYF
D gene: NA; V gene: TRBV28; clone size: many; J gene: TRBJ1-1; CDR3 DNA: TGTGCCAGCAGAAACCAGGGGACCAGTGAAGCTTTCTTT; CDR3 protein: CASRNQGTSEAFF
D gene: TRBD2; V gene: TRBV7-6; clone size: once; J gene: TRBJ2-7; CDR3 DNA: TGTGCCAGCAGCTCATACGGACTAGCGGGCAACCGCTCCTACGAGCAGTACTTC; CDR3 protein: CASSSYGLAGNRSYEQYF
D gene: NA; V gene: TRBV14; clone size: few; J gene: TRBJ1-1; CDR3 DNA: TGTGCCAGCAGCACGTGGGACGGGTTGAACACTGAAGCTTTCTTT; CDR3 protein: CASSTWDGLNTEAFF
D gene: TRBD2; V gene: TRBV12-3/TRBV12-4; clone size: NA; J gene: TRBJ2-7; CDR3 DNA: TGTGCCAGCGGAGGCCTAGCGGGGGGGCTTTCGGGCGAGCAGTACTTC; CDR3 protein: CASGGLAGGLSGEQYF
D gene: NA; V gene: TRBV14; clone size: few; J gene: TRBJ2-7; CDR3 DNA: TGTGCCAGCAGCCACGGTAGGGAGCAGTACTTC; CDR3 protein: CASSHGREQYF
D gene: TRBD2; V gene: TRBV11-2; clone size: many; J gene: TRBJ2-2; CDR3 DNA: TGTGCCAGCAGCTTAGATCTGGAGCGGGGGGCGGCCGGGGAGCTGTTTTTT; CDR3 protein: CASSLDLERGAAGELFF
D gene: TRBD1; V gene: TRBV10-1; clone size: NA; J gene: TRBJ2-5; CDR3 DNA: TGCGCCAGCAGCGACAGGGTTTCGGCTGAGACCCAGTACTTC; CDR3 protein: CASSDRVSAETQYF
D gene: NA; V gene: TRBV11-1; clone size: NA; J gene: TRBJ2-7; CDR3 DNA: TGTGCCAGCAGCCTTCTTGACGGCTACGAGGAGTACTTC; CDR3 protein: CASSLLDGYEEYF
D gene: NA; V gene: TRBV30; clone size: few; J gene: TRBJ2-1; CDR3 DNA: TGTGCCTGGAGTGTAACAGGCTACAATGAGCAGTTCTTC; CDR3 protein: CAWSVTGYNEQFF
D gene: TRBD1; V gene: TRBV6-1; clone size: few; J gene: TRBJ2-7; CDR3 DNA: TGTGCCAGCAAGGCCGGACAGGGGGGACTCGAGCAGTACTTC; CDR3 protein: CASKAGQGGLEQYF
D gene: NA; V gene: TRBV4-1; clone size: few; J gene: TRBJ2-1; CDR3 DNA: TGCGCCAGCAGCCAAGAGGAGAGTCAGTACAATGAGCAGTTCTTC; CDR3 protein: CASSQEESQYNEQFF
D gene: NA; V gene: TRBV20-1; clone size: NA; J gene: TRBJ2-7; CDR3 DNA: TGCAGTGCTAGAGACAGATTCGGGAACAAGACCCCCTACGAGCAGTACTTC; CDR3 protein: CSARDRFGNKTPYEQYF
D gene: NA; V gene: TRBV2; clone size: many; J gene: TRBJ1-4; CDR3 DNA: TGTGCCAGCAGTGATCTGGGGCTAGCAACTAATGAAAAACTGTTTTTT; CDR3 protein: CASSDLGLATNEKLFF
D gene: NA; V gene: TRBV6-6; clone size: NA; J gene: TRBJ1-5; CDR3 DNA: TGTGCCAGCAGTGATTGGGGTGATCAGCCCCAGCATTTT; CDR3 protein: CASSDWGDQPQHF
D gene: TRBD1; V gene: TRBV11-3; clone size: many; J gene: TRBJ2-7; CDR3 DNA: TGTGCCAGCAGCTTAGCGTACCGGGACAGCAACTACGAGCAGTACTTC; CDR3 protein: CASSLAYRDSNYEQYF
D gene: TRBD2; V gene: TRBV4-3; clone size: few; J gene: TRBJ2-7; CDR3 DNA: TGCGCCAGCAGCCTCGGACTAGCGGGAGTCTACGAGCAGTACTTC; CDR3 protein: CASSLGLAGVYEQYF
D gene: TRBD1; V gene: TRBV7-2; clone size: many; J gene: TRBJ2-7; CDR3 DNA: TGTGCCAGCAGCTTACCCCGGGACAGCGTTTCCTACGAGCAGTACTTC; CDR3 protein: CASSLPRDSVSYEQYF
D gene: NA; V gene: TRBV7-9; clone size: few; J gene: TRBJ1-2; CDR3 DNA: TGTGCCAGCAGCTTAGTCGTGGAGGATGGCTACACCTTC; CDR3 protein: CASSLVVEDGYTF
D gene: NA; V gene: TRBV28; clone size: few; J gene: TRBJ2-7; CDR3 DNA: TGTGCCAGCAGTTTTCGGACCTACGAGCAGTACTTC; CDR3 protein: CASSFRTYEQYF
D gene: NA; V gene: TRBV15; clone size: few; J gene: TRBJ1-2; CDR3 DNA: TGTGCCACCAGCAGAGATCATCCCGGGGAAGGGTATGGCTACACCTTC; CDR3 protein: CATSRDHPGEGYGYTF
D gene: NA; V gene: TRBV12-3/TRBV12-4; clone size: NA; J gene: TRBJ2-3; CDR3 DNA: TGTGCCAGCGGATTCGGGAGTTACCCTAGCACAGATACGCAGTATTTT; CDR3 protein: CASGFGSYPSTDTQYF
D gene: TRBD2; V gene: TRBV6-5; clone size: few; J gene: TRBJ2-2; CDR3 DNA: TGTGCCAGCAGTTACTCTGGGACTAGCGGATCCACCGGGGAGCTGTTTTTT; CDR3 protein: CASSYSGTSGSTGELFF
D gene: TRBD2; V gene: TRBV7-2; clone size: many; J gene: TRBJ2-1; CDR3 DNA: TGTGCCAGCAGCCCCCGGGGCCGACTAGCGGGGACGGTGGAAACGGGGAATGAGCAGTTCTTC; CDR3 protein: CASSPRGRLAGTVETGNEQFF
D gene: NA; V gene: TRBV9; clone size: NA; J gene: TRBJ2-7; CDR3 DNA: TGTGCCAGCAGCGTTGGCGGCCCCGGCTACGAGCAGTACTTC; CDR3 protein: CASSVGGPGYEQYF
D gene: TRBD1; V gene: TRBV7-6; clone size: many; J gene: TRBJ2-1; CDR3 DNA: TGTGCCAGCAGCTTATCCGGACAGGGTCTTCTGGATGAGCAGTTCTTC; CDR3 protein: CASSLSGQGLLDEQFF
D gene: NA; V gene: TRBV25-1; clone size: many; J gene: TRBJ2-2; CDR3 DNA: TGTGCCAGCAGTGATCAGTTAGCGGACCTCACCGGGGAGCTGTTTTTT; CDR3 protein: CASSDQLADLTGELFF